This passage covers 25 T cell receptor beta chains from one sample sequenced in a study of blood T cell repertoires in COVID-19. TCRdb's table, derived via immunoSEQ multiplex PCR, lists solely in-frame clones and lacks some. The repertoire has more than 200,000 clones, about nine tenths of them found once; the top ten carry over 4.5%. Material: peripheral blood. The receptors derive from a man at least 80 years old with acute or convalescent COVID-19.

The V and J genes are TRBV29-1 and TRBJ1-2; 10 bases fit TRBD1. Germline CDR1 reads SQVTM; CDR2 reads ANQGSEA. The length of the CDR3 is 16 residues. V was clipped by 0 bases and J by 4 bases; unmatched bases: 8. CDR3: CSVEDPLRQGAYGYTF. The CDR3 DNA reads TGCAGCGTTGAAGACCCACTTAGACAGGGGGCCTATGGCTACACCTTC.

The V call is TRBV5-1, the J call TRBJ2-7; D is possibly TRBD1 (5 bases). The germline CDR1 and CDR2 sequences are SGHRS and YFSETQ. The CDR3 runs 13 residues. V was clipped by 3 bases and J by 0 bases, with 7 bases between them. The chain's CDR3 is CASSSRGSYEQYF. The CDR3 nucleotides are TGCGCCAGCAGCTCTAGGGGCTCCTACGAGCAGTACTTC.

The chain recombines TRBV18 with TRBJ2-1; 7 bases fit TRBD1. CDR1 is KGHSH, CDR2 LQKENI, per germline. V lost 4 bases, J lost 8 bases, and 2 bases stayed unmatched. The CDR3 length is 12 residues. CDR3 sequence (DNA): TGTGCCAGCTCACGACAGGGAGATGAGCAGTTCTTC. Translated, it gives CASSRQGDEQFF.

CDR3 DNA sequence: TGTGCCAGCAGCCGTGGGTTGGGGGCGACAGCTAGCACAGATACGCAGTATTTT. Protein product: CASSRGLGATASTDTQYF. The chain employs TRBV5-8 and TRBJ2-3, with D maybe TRBD1 (6 bases). Trimming took 4 bases from V and 0 from J, leaving 21 bases between them. The germline V gene encodes CDR1 SGHTS and CDR2 YDEGEE. This CDR3 spans 18 amino acids. Full variable domain (remainder filled in from reference TRBV5-8 and TRBJ2-3): EAGVTQSPTHLIKTRGQQATLRCSPISGHTSVYWYQQALGLGLQFLLWYDEGEERNRGNFPPRFSGRQFPNYSSELNVNALELEDSALYLCASSRGLGATASTDTQYFGPGTRLTVL.

This clone was counted only a few times. The CDR3: CATSKLAWDTGELFF. DNA of the CDR3: TGTGCCACCAGCAAACTAGCTTGGGACACCGGGGAGCTGTTTTTT. J is TRBJ2-2 and V is TRBV15; TRBD2 might be the D (6 bases). Germline assignment: CDR1 LNHNV and CDR2 YYDKDF (reference sequence). The CDR3 has 15 residues. The V end lost 4 bases, the J end lost 3 bases, and 12 bases lay between the germline ends.

This clone has a single count. The chain recombines TRBV24-1 with TRBJ2-5, with TRBD2 matching 8 bases. V lost 4 bases, J lost 3 bases, and 12 bases stayed unmatched. CDR3 length: 17 residues. Germline V lookup: CDR1 KGHDR, CDR2 SFDVKD. DNA for the CDR3: TGTGCCACCAGTGACCAAGCGGGAGCAGGGGATAAAGAGACCCAGTACTTC. This sequence encodes CATSDQAGAGDKETQYF.

The gene calls are TRBV11-2 and TRBJ2-1; the D is unclear. Germline V gives CDR1 SGHAT, CDR2 FQNNGV. The CDR3 loop spans 13 amino acids. Trimming shortened V by 2 bases and J by 8 bases, and 10 bases separated the two germline ends. CDR3 protein: CASSLSRGDEQFF. CDR3 sequence (DNA): TGTGCCAGCAGCTTATCTCGCGGCGATGAGCAGTTCTTC.

The chain combines TRBV7-2 with TRBJ1-1; 7 bases match TRBD1. The CDR3 extends over 15 amino acids. Germline CDR1 and CDR2: SGHTA and FQGNSA. The J segment lost 5 bases and the V segment lost 3 bases, leaving 9 bases of the junction unmatched. DNA of the CDR3: TGTGCCAGCAGCTTCGGTAGAGGGGGCGATACTGAAGCTTTCTTT. This gives the protein CASSFGRGGDTEAFF. The variable domain in full, with the rest retrieved from reference TRBV7-2 and TRBJ1-1, is GAGVSQSPSNKVTEKGKDVELRCDPISGHTALYWYRQSLGQGLEFLIYFQGNSAPDKSGLPSDRFSAERTGGSVSTLTIQRTQQEDSAVYLCASSFGRGGDTEAFFGQGTRLTVV.

This sequence joins TRBV5-1 and TRBJ2-5, with D perhaps matching TRBD2 (6 bases). Per the germline V gene, CDR1 is SGHRS and CDR2 is YFSETQ. CDR3 length: 16 amino acids. The V and J ends lost 0 bases and 2 bases respectively, with 14 bases between them. The DNA of the CDR3 is TGCGCCAGCAGCTTGGGCGGTAGGGGAGGTCAAGAGACCCAGTACTTC. This codes for CASSLGGRGGQETQYF.

The chain is built from TRBV10-3 and TRBJ1-2; 11 bases match TRBD1. Germline assignment: CDR1 ENHRY and CDR2 SYGVKD. This CDR3 has 16 residues. The J segment lost 0 bases and the V segment lost 6 bases, leaving 6 bases of the junction unmatched. CDR3 residues: CAISEGQGASNYGYTF. CDR3 DNA sequence: TGTGCCATCAGCGAAGGACAGGGGGCTTCTAACTATGGCTACACCTTC.

The chain recombines TRBV29-1 with TRBJ2-1; 10 bases match TRBD2. CDR3 length: 12 amino acids. Per germline, CDR1 SQVTM and CDR2 ANQGSEA. Trimming removed 4 bases from V and 10 bases from J; junction bases left unmatched: 4. The CDR3 nucleotides are TGCAGCGTTGTTGCTAGCGGGGGAGAGCAGTTCTTC. Translation gives CSVVASGGEQFF.

Points on this clone: Other DNA variants within this sample encode the same CDR3. The DNA of the CDR3 is TGTGCCAGTAGTATAGGTGGAGGTCTAAATCAGCCCCAGCATTTT. Its protein is CASSIGGGLNQPQHF. This chain joins TRBV19 and TRBJ1-5; D ambiguous. Per the germline V gene, CDR1 is LNHDA and CDR2 is SQIVND (reference sequence). The CDR3 runs to 15 residues. V was cut by 1 base and J by 4 bases, with 11 bases left in between. The full variable domain, rest sourced from reference TRBV19 and TRBJ1-5, is DGGITQSPKYLFRKEGQNVTLSCEQNLNHDAMYWYRQDPGQGLRLIYYSQIVNDFQKGDIAEGYSVSREKKESFPLTVTSAQKNPTAFYLCASSIGGGLNQPQHFGDGTRLSIL.

The sample holds a few counts of this clone. V gene TRBV5-1 combines with J gene TRBJ2-2, with a possible D match to TRBD1 (6 bases). The germline V and J ends were trimmed by 4 bases and 2 bases, with 9 bases remaining between them. Germline CDR1 reads SGHRS; CDR2 reads YFSETQ. The CDR3 covers 14 residues. DNA for the CDR3: TGCGCCAGCAGCCCGGGACACAACACCGGGGAGCTGTTTTTT. Its protein is CASSPGHNTGELFF.

The rearrangement joins TRBV2 to TRBJ1-4; D might be TRBD1 (5 bases). The CDR3 covers 14 residues. The V end was cut by 6 bases, the J end by 2 bases, with 10 bases between. From germline, CDR1 is SNHLY and CDR2 FYNNEI. CDR3 amino acids: CASRETDTNEKLFF. Written as DNA, the CDR3 is TGTGCCAGCAGGGAGACAGATACTAATGAAAAACTGTTTTTT.

CDR3: CASSGLAGGTQETQYF. CDR3 bases: TGTGCCAGCAGCGGACTAGCGGGAGGCACCCAAGAGACCCAGTACTTC. The rearrangement links TRBV11-3 to TRBJ2-5; 14 bases match TRBD2. Per the germline V gene, CDR1 is SGHNT and CDR2 is YENEEA. This CDR3 contains 16 residues. V gave up 5 bases and J gave up 1 base; unmatched junction bases: 3.

The V call is TRBV2, the J call TRBJ1-2, with unresolved D. This CDR3 has 14 residues. CDR1 SNHLY and CDR2 FYNNEI come from the germline V gene. V gave up 1 base and J gave up 2 bases, with 8 bases separating them. CDR3: CASSEEAGNYGYTF. The CDR3 nucleotides are TGTGCCAGCAGTGAAGAGGCAGGAAACTATGGCTACACCTTC.

The CDR3 region has the DNA TGCGCCAGCACCCTCCTAGCGGGTCGAGGGAACAATGAGCAGTTCTTC. Its protein is CASTLLAGRGNNEQFF. V gene TRBV5-1 combines with J gene TRBJ2-1; TRBD2 aligns across 8 bases. Trimming removed 6 bases from V and 5 bases from J; junction bases left unmatched: 13. CDR3 length equals 16 residues. Germline CDR1 and CDR2: SGHRS and YFSETQ. Supplemented by reference TRBV5-1 and TRBJ2-1, the full variable domain reads KAGVTQTPRYLIKTRGQQVTLSCSPISGHRSVSWYQQTPGQGLQFLFEYFSETQRNKGNFPGRFSGRQFSNSRSEMNVSTLELGDSALYLCASTLLAGRGNNEQFFGPGTRLTVL.

V usage is TRBV19 and J usage is TRBJ2-4, with TRBD1 matching over 7 bases. The CDR3 is 16 residues long. Germline V gives CDR1 LNHDA, CDR2 SQIVND (reference sequence). Trimming took 3 bases from V and 5 from J; bases not matched to a gene: 10. CDR3 loop: CASSISAWTGENIQYF. CDR3 DNA sequence: TGTGCCAGTAGTATCTCGGCTTGGACAGGCGAAAACATTCAGTACTTC.

This clone was seen a few times. This chain uses TRBV7-2 with TRBJ1-5; 7 bases align to TRBD1. This CDR3 contains 16 residues. The ends lost 1 base at V and 6 bases at J; junction bases unmatched: 9. CDR1 SGHTA and CDR2 FQGNSA come from the germline V gene. CDR3 sequence reads: CASSLVPTGPAQPQHF. The CDR3 nucleotides read TGTGCCAGCAGCTTAGTGCCGACAGGGCCCGCTCAGCCCCAGCATTTT.

The V gene is TRBV28, the J gene TRBJ1-3, with D possibly being TRBD1 (5 bases). There are 18 residues in the CDR3. Per germline, CDR1 MDHEN and CDR2 SYDVKM. V was trimmed by 5 bases and J by 3 bases, leaving 23 bases between them. The CDR3 reads CASSIPQGPLGRGNTIYF. The CDR3, as DNA: TGTGCCAGCAGTATCCCCCAGGGTCCTTTAGGGCGTGGAAACACCATATATTTT.

The chain joins TRBV5-5 to TRBJ2-3; 8 bases match TRBD1. The length of the CDR3 is 17 residues. Per germline, CDR1 SGHKS and CDR2 YYEKEE (reference sequence). The ends lost 4 bases at V and 6 bases at J; junction bases unmatched: 16. CDR3 protein: CASSANPRQGAEDTQYF. The CDR3 region has the DNA TGTGCCAGCAGCGCAAACCCAAGGCAGGGGGCGGAGGATACGCAGTATTTT. Filled out from reference TRBV5-5 and TRBJ2-3, the complete variable domain reads DAGVTQSPTHLIKTRGQQVTLRCSPISGHKSVSWYQQVLGQGPQFIFQYYEKEERGRGNFPDRFSARQFPNYSSELNVNALLLGDSALYLCASSANPRQGAEDTQYFGPGTRLTVL.

The chain combines TRBV28 with TRBJ1-6; no definite D call. The CDR3 has 17 residues. V lost 7 bases and J lost 9, with 25 bases in between. CDR1 MDHEN and CDR2 SYDVKM come from the germline V gene. In DNA, the CDR3 is TGTGCCAGCATACTTGGATCCGGCTACCCAGGAGGTTCACCCCTCCACTTT. Protein: CASILGSGYPGGSPLHF. Supplemented by reference TRBV28 and TRBJ1-6, the full variable domain reads DVKVTQSSRYLVKRTGEKVFLECVQDMDHENMFWYRQDPGLGLRLIYFSYDVKMKEKGDIPEGYSVSREKKERFSLILESASTNQTSMYLCASILGSGYPGGSPLHFGNGTRLTVT.

The V gene is TRBV2, the J gene TRBJ1-2; no clear D gene. The length of the CDR3 is 13 residues. Trimming stripped 4 bases from V and 0 bases from J, with 6 bases between. Per the germline V gene, CDR1 is SNHLY and CDR2 is FYNNEI. The CDR3 DNA follows: TGTGCCAGCAGTGGTGGCACTAACTATGGCTACACCTTC. Residues: CASSGGTNYGYTF.

The chain carries TRBV5-1 and TRBJ1-2; 7 bases are shared with TRBD1. After removal of 4 bases from V and 7 bases from J, the junction contained 7 bases not matched to a gene. CDR3 length: 13 residues. The germline CDR1 and CDR2 sequences are SGHRS and YFSETQ. The CDR3 here is CASSADRDAGYTF. The CDR3 DNA follows: TGCGCCAGCAGCGCCGACAGGGATGCTGGCTACACCTTC.

CDR3 loop: CASRTKATGLAGDEQYF. In DNA form, the CDR3 reads TGTGCCAGCCGAACCAAAGCAACGGGACTAGCGGGAGACGAGCAGTACTTC. This chain uses TRBV27 with TRBJ2-7; 14 bases map to TRBD2. Germline V CDR1 and CDR2: MNHEY, SMNVEV (reference sequence). The CDR3 runs 17 residues. Trimming took 8 bases from V and 5 from J; bases not matched to a gene: 14.